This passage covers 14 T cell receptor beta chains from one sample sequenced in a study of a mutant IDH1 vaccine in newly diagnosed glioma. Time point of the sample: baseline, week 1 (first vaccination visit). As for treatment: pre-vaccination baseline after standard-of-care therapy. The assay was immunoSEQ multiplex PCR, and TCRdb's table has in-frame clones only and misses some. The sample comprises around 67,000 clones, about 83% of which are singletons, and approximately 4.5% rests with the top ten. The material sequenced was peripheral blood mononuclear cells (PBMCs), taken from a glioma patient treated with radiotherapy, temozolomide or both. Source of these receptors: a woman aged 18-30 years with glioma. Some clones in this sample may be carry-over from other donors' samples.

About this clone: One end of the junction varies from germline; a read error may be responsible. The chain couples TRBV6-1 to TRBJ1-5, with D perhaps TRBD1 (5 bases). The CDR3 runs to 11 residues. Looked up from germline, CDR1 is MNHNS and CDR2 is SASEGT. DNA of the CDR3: TGTGCCAGCAGTGACAGGGACTCCCAAGATTTT. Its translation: CASSDRDSQDF.

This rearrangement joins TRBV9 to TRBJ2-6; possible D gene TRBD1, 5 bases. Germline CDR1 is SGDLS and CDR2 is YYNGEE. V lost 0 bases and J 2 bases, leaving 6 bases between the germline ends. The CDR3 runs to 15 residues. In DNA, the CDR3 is TGTGCCAGCAGCGTAGAAGGGGCTGGGGCCAACGTCCTGACTTTC. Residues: CASSVEGAGANVLTF.

In nucleotides, the CDR3 is TGTGCCAGCAGATATGACTCCGCCGAGCAGTACTTC. The encoded protein is CASRYDSAEQYF. This chain uses TRBV2 with TRBJ2-7; D unclear. The CDR3 is made up of 12 amino acids. Germline CDR1 is SNHLY and CDR2 is FYNNEI. V gave up 6 bases and J gave up 6 bases, with 12 bases separating them.

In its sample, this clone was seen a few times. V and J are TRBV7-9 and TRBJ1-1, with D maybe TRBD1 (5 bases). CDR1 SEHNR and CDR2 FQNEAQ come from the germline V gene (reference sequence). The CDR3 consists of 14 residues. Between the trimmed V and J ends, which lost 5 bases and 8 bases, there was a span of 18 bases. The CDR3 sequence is CASSLGGVLGEAFF. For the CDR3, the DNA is TGTGCCAGCAGCCTGGGGGGGGTCCTCGGGGAAGCTTTCTTT.

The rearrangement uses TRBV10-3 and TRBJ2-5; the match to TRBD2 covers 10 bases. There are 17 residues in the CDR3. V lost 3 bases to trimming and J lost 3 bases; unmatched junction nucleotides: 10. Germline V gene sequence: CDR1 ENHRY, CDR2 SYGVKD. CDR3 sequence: CAISDLWETSGKETQYF. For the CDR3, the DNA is TGTGCCATCAGTGATCTATGGGAAACTAGCGGGAAAGAGACCCAGTACTTC.

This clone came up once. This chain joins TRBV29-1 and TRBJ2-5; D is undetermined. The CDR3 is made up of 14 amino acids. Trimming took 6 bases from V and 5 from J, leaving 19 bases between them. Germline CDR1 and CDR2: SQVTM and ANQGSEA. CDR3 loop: CSVEDFPGPETQYF. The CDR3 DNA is TGCAGCGTCGAGGATTTTCCCGGCCCCGAGACCCAGTACTTC.

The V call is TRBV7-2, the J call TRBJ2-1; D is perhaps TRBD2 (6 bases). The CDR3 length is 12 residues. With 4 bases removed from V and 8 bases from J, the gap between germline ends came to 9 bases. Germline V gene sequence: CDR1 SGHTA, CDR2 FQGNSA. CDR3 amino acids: CASSSTRHEQFF. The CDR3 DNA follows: TGTGCCAGCAGCTCGACTAGGCATGAGCAGTTCTTC.

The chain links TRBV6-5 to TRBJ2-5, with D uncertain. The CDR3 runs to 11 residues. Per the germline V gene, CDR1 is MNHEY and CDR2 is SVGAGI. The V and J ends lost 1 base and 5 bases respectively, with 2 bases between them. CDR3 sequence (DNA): TGTGCCAGCAGTTACTGGGAGACCCAGTACTTC. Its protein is CASSYWETQYF.

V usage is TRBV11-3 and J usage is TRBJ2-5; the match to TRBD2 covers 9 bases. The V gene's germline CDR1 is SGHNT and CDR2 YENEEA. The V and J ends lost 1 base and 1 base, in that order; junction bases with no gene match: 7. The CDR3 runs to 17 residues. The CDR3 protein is CASSLGLAGTSQETQYF. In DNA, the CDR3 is TGTGCCAGCAGCTTAGGGCTAGCGGGAACTAGCCAAGAGACCCAGTACTTC.

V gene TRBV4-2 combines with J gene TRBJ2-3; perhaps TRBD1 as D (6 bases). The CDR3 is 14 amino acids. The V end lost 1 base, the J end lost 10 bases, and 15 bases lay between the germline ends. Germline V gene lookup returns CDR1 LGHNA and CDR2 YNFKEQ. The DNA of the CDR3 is TGTGCCAGCAGCCAAGGACAGGATAAGGGCTCGCAGTATTTT. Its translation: CASSQGQDKGSQYF.

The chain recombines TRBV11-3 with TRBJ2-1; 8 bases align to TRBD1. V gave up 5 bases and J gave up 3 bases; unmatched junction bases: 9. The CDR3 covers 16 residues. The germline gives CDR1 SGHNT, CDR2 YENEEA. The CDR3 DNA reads TGTGCCAGCAGCCCTGGGGCAGGGGGCCTCTACAATGAGCAGTTCTTC. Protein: CASSPGAGGLYNEQFF.

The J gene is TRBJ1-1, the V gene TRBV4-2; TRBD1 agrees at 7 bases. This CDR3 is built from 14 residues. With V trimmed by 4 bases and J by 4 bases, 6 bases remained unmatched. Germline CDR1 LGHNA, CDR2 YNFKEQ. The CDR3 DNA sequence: TGTGCCAGCAGCCCACTGGGACAGAGCACTGAAGCTTTCTTT. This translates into CASSPLGQSTEAFF.

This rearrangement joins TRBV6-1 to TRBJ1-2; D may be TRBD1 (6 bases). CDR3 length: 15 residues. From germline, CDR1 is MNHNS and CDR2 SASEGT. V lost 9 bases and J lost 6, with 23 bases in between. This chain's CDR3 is CASDPLQGGWDGYTF. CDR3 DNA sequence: TGTGCCAGTGATCCTTTACAGGGAGGGTGGGATGGCTACACCTTC.

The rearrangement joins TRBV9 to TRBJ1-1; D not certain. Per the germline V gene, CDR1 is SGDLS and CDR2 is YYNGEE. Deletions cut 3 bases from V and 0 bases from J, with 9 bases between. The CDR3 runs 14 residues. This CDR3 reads CASSDGRMNTEAFF. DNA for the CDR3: TGTGCCAGCAGCGACGGGAGGATGAACACTGAAGCTTTCTTT.